This TCR beta chain was documented in a study of shared clonotypes between healthy human individuals. Study-wide points: Generally, naive subsets came out with larger estimated richness than memory subsets. The study sampled only blood, and tissue repertoires likely differ.

In the case of this clone: Its target is unknown.

There are 15 residues in the CDR3. V dropped 5 bases and J dropped 2; count of bases not matched to a gene: 9. The germline CDR1 and CDR2 sequences are MNHEY and SMNVEV (reference sequence). The assay used deep level. Replicate PCRs for sorted subsets used 200 to 250 ng DNA; this equaled 30,000 to 35,000 T cell genomes. Libraries were prepared by immunoSEQ multiplex PCR; TCRdb keeps only in-frame clonotypes and omits some of them. The sample lists roughly 2.2 million clones; under 95% were seen once. Sequencing was carried out using naive CD4+ T cells from PBMCs. Documented subset: CD45RA+ positively selected. The TCR comes from a man aged 18 to 29 in good health. Some clones in this sample may be carry-over from other donors' samples. The chain has TRBV27 and TRBJ2-7; TRBD2 matches at 7 bases. CDR3 sequence (DNA): TGTGCCAGCAGTACCGCTAGCGGCCCAGCCTACGAGCAGTACTTC. This gives the protein CASSTASGPAYEQYF.